This T cell receptor (beta chain) is drawn from a study of vaccination effects on CD4 cells after COVID-19. Antigen-specific CD4+ T cells were first expanded with viral peptide pools by the ViraFEST assay and only then sequenced. Isolating CD4+ T cells followed 9 to 10 days of culture. Between March and December 2020, the person had a SARS-CoV-2 infection that PCR confirmed. Peptides at roughly 9.2 ug/ml and IL-2 at about 9.2 IU/ml were added to 2 million or so PBMC per well. HIV-1 Nef peptides, pooled, formed the negative control culture. Study results and limitations: The authors studied few convalescent patients and collected no early post-infection timepoints.

This clone appeared once. Antigen: not known. Per the germline V gene, CDR1 is MGHRA and CDR2 is YSYEKL. The CDR3 runs 17 residues. Trimming left V 1 base short and J 0 bases short, with 16 bases between. TCRdb's table, derived via immunoSEQ multiplex PCR, lists solely in-frame clones and lacks some. Of around 75,000 clones in the sample, 73% were seen once. This material consisted of CD4+ T cells from PBMCs cultured with HIV peptides, taken before COVID-19 vaccination. Subset noted: HIV-1 Nef peptide pool negative control/reference culture. The TCR originated in a human donor who had a prior SARS-CoV-2 infection. V and J are TRBV4-1 and TRBJ2-7; D gene ambiguous. The CDR3: CASSQVVLFLSSYEQYF. The CDR3 DNA is TGCGCCAGCAGCCAAGTAGTGCTATTTCTAAGCTCCTACGAGCAGTACTTC.